This entry concerns a single T cell receptor beta chain. Authors' analysis steps: The assay estimated nucleated cells by amplifying reference gene primers. Assay: immunoSEQ multiplex PCR; the TCRdb copy retains only in-frame clones and omits some. Clone size and the V and J calls come from that table; the DNA yielded D and trimming. The sample holds 300,000 to 400,000 clones; more than 75% are singletons and the top ten take 3%. This record comes from a study of blood T cell repertoires in COVID-19. Germline lookup yields CDR1 LGHDT and CDR2 YNNKEL (reference sequence). Germline trimming cut 0 bases from V and 7 bases from J; bases unmatched to any gene: 3. The CDR3 consists of 15 residues.

Sequencing input: peripheral blood. The chain employs TRBV3-1 (or the pseudogene TRBV3-2) and TRBJ2-1; 10 bases fit TRBD2. The TCR originated in a human donor in a cohort sampled during active COVID-19. The CDR3, as DNA: TGTGCCAGCAGCCAAGATTCAGCGGGGGGGAATGAGCAGTTCTTC. This encodes CASSQDSAGGNEQFF.